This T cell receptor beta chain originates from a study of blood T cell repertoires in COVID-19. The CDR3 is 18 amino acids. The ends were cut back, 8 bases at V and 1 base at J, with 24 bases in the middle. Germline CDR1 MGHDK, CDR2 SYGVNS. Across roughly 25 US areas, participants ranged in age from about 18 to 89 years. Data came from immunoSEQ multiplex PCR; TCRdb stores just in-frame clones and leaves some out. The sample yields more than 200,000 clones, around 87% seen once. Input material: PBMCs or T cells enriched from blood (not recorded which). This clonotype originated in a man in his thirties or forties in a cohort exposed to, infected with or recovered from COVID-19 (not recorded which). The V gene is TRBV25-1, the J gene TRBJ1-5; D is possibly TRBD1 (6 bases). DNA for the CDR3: TGTGCCAGCTCCCCTGACTCAGGGGTGCTTGGGAGCAATCAGCCCCAGCATTTT. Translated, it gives CASSPDSGVLGSNQPQHF.